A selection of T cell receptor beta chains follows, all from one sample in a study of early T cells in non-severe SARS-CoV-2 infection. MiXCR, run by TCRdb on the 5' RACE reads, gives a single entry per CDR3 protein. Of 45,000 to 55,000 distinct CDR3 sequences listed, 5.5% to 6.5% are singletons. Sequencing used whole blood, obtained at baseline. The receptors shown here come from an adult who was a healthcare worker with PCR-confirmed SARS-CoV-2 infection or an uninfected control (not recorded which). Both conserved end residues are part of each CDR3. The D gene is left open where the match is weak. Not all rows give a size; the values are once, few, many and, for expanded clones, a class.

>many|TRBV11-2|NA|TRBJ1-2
TGTGCCAGCAGCCCAACCCGGGGCAGGACCCTCTATGGCTACACCTTC
CASSPTRGRTLYGYTF
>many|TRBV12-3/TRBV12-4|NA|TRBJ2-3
TGTGCCAGCAGTTTAGCCGGGAGTGCAGATACGCAGTATTTT
CASSLAGSADTQYF
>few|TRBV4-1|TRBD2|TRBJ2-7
TGCGCCAGCAGCCAAGTAGCGGGGGAACGCTACGAGCAGTACTTC
CASSQVAGERYEQYF
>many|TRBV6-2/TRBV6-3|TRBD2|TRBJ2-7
TGTGCCAGCAGCCCTGGGACTAGCGGGGGCCGTTCCTACGAGCAGTACTTC
CASSPGTSGGRSYEQYF
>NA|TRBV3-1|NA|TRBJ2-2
TGTGCCAGCAGCCAAATTTTTGGGTCCCGAGCAGTGAACACCGGGGACCTGTTTTTT
CASSQIFGSRAVNTGDLFF
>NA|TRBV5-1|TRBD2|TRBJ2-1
TGCGCCAGCAGACTAGCGGGGGGCACCTACAATGAGCAGTTCTTC
CASRLAGGTYNEQFF
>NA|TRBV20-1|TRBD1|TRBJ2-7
TGCAGTGCCACATTTCCCGACAGGGGCTGGGAGCAGTACTTC
CSATFPDRGWEQYF
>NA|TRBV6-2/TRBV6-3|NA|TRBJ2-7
TGTGCCAGCAGTCGCTTAACAGGGAGCGAGCAGTACTTC
CASSRLTGSEQYF
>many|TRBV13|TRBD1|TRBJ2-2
TGTGCCAGCAGCGGGACCGGGACAGGGCCATCCGGGGAGCTGTTTTTT
CASSGTGTGPSGELFF
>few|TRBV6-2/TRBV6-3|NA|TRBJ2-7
TGTGCCAGCAGTTACTATGCCGAGCAGTACTTC
CASSYYAEQYF
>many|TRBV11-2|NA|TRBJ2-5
TGTGCCAGCAGCTTTGGCAGGGGTAAAGAGACCCAGTACTTC
CASSFGRGKETQYF
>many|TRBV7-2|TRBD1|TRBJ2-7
TGTGCCAGCAGCGTGGACAGGACGCTAAACTACGAGCAGTACTTC
CASSVDRTLNYEQYF
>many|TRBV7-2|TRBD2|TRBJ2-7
TGTGCCAGCAGCCTAGCGGCAAGGGTGTCGGGTTCCTACGAGCAGTACTTC
CASSLAARVSGSYEQYF
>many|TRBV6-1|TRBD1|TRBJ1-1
TGTGCCAGCCTAAAACCGGGACAGGGGGTCCCTGAAGCTTTCTTT
CASLKPGQGVPEAFF
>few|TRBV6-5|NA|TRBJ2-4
TGTGCCAGCGGAAGGACAGTCAAAAACATTCAGTACTTC
CASGRTVKNIQYF
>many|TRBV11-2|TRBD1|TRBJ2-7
TGTGCCAGCAGCTTAGATGCGGGGACAGGGTATATGTACGAGCAGTACTTC
CASSLDAGTGYMYEQYF
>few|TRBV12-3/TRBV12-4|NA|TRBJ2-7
TGTGCCAGCACGAAGGGGGGAGGGGATACCTACGAGCAGTACTTC
CASTKGGGDTYEQYF
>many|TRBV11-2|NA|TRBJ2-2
TGTGCCAGCAGCTTCGGCAGCGGGACCGGGGAGCTGTTTTTT
CASSFGSGTGELFF
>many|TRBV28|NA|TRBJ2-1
TGTGCCAGCAGTGCTGGCGGGGTTAATGAGCAGTTCTTC
CASSAGGVNEQFF
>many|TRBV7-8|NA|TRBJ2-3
TGTGCCAGCAGCTTAGGGGCCAGCTACACAGATACGCAGTATTTT
CASSLGASYTDTQYF
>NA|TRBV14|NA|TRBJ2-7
TGTGCCAGCAGCCAAGGTCGAGCTAGCACCTACGAGCAGTACTTC
CASSQGRASTYEQYF
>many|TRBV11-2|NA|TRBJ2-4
TGTGCCAGCAGCTTAGTCGGTCCGGACGACATTCAGTACTTC
CASSLVGPDDIQYF
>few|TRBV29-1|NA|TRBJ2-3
TGCAGCGGTAAACCCACCTTGGCAGATACGCAGTATTTT
CSGKPTLADTQYF
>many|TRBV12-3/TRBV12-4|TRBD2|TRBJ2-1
TGTGCCAGCAGCGGCGGGGGGCCTACCTACAATGAGCAGTTCTTC
CASSGGGPTYNEQFF
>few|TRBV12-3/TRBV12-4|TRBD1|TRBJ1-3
TGTGCCAGCAGTTTTACAGGGGTGGTATTT
CASSFTGVVF
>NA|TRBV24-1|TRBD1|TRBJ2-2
TGTGCCACCAAGGGACAGGGGGTCACCGGGGAGCTGTTTTTT
CATKGQGVTGELFF
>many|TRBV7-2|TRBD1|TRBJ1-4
TGTGCCAGCAGCACTGGACAGGGGGCGAAAGGAAAACTGTTTTTT
CASSTGQGAKGKLFF
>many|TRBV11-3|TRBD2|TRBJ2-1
TGTGCCAGCAGCTTAGGTAGCGGGACCGACAATGAGCAGTTCTTC
CASSLGSGTDNEQFF
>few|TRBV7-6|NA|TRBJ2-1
TGTGCCAGCAGTGGAAGGGGGGATGAGCAGTTCTTC
CASSGRGDEQFF
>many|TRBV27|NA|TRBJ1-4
TGTGCCAGCAGTCTCCACGCACTGCGTGGGGGTGCGATCGAAAAACTGTTTTTT
CASSLHALRGGAIEKLFF
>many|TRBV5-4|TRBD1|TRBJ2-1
TGTGCCAGCAGCCCGACAGCCGGGACAGTGGTTTCCAAAAACAATGAGCAGTTCTTC
CASSPTAGTVVSKNNEQFF
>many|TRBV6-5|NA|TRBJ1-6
TGTGCCAGCAGACTTACACGAGATTCACCCCTCCACTTT
CASRLTRDSPLHF
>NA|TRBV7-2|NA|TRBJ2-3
TGTGCCAGCAGCCTGGGGACCCCAGATACGCAGTATTTT
CASSLGTPDTQYF
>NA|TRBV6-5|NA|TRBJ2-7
TGTGCCAGCAGCTACCCAGGGGCCGTCTACGAGCAGTACTTC
CASSYPGAVYEQYF
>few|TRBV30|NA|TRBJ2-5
TGTGCCTGGAGTGTAAGACTGGGGGAGACCCAGTACTTC
CAWSVRLGETQYF
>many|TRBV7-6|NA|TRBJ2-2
TGTGCCAGCAGCTTAGGCCAGGGGAACACCGGGGAGCTGTTTTTT
CASSLGQGNTGELFF
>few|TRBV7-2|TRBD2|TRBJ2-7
TGTGCCAGCAGCGTCGGGACTAGCGTATTTGTCGCCGAGCAGTACTTC
CASSVGTSVFVAEQYF
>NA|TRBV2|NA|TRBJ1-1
TGTGCCAGCAGTGAAGAAAGGGCCTCGAACACTGAAGCTTTCTTT
CASSEERASNTEAFF
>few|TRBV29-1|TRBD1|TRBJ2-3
TGCAGCGTTGAAGATCCTGGGACAGGCACAGATACGCAGTATTTT
CSVEDPGTGTDTQYF
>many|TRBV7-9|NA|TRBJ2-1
TGTGCCAGCAGCTCGACGGAGTTCTTC
CASSSTEFF
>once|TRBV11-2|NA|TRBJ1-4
TGTGCCAGCAGCTTACGAGGGAATTCTAATGAAAAACTGTTTTTT
CASSLRGNSNEKLFF
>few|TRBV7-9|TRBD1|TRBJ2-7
TGTGCCAGCAGCTTTGCAGGGGGCACTTACCTCAACGAGCAGTACTTC
CASSFAGGTYLNEQYF
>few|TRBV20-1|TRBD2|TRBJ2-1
TGCAGTGCTAGAGAGCGGGGGGGATCCTACGGTGAGCAGTTCTTC
CSARERGGSYGEQFF
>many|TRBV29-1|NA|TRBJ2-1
TGCAGCGTTCGGGGGGCGCGTACCCACAATGAGCAGTTCTTC
CSVRGARTHNEQFF
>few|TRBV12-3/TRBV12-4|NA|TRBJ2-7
TGTGCCAGCACTCTCGACAGTCGCTACGAGCAGTACTTC
CASTLDSRYEQYF
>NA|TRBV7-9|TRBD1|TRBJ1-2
TGTGCCAGCAGCTTAGATGAGGGGACAGCCTATGGCTACACCTTC
CASSLDEGTAYGYTF
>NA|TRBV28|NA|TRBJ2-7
TGTGCCAGCAGTTTCGCTATCCGGTCCTACGAGCAGTACTTC
CASSFAIRSYEQYF
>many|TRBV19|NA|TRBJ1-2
TGTGCCAGTACCAATCCCGGGACACCCCGATCTAACTATGGCTACACCTTC
CASTNPGTPRSNYGYTF
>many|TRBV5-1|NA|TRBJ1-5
TGCGCCAGCAGCTTGTCCCCGGGAGAGCCCCAGCATTTT
CASSLSPGEPQHF
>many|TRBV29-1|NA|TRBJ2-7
TGCAGCGTTGAATTACAGTCCCACGAGCAGTACTTC
CSVELQSHEQYF
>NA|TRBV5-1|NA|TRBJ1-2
TGCGCCAGCAGCGCCAACCGGGACGCTCCCTGGAACTATGGCTACACCTTC
CASSANRDAPWNYGYTF
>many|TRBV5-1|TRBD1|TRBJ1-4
TGCGCCAGCAGCTCCGGGACAGATAGGCCTAATGAAAAACTGTTTTTT
CASSSGTDRPNEKLFF
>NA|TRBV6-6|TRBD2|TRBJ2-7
TGTGCCAGCAGTTACTCACAGCGGGGGCCCTCCTACGAGCAGTACTTC
CASSYSQRGPSYEQYF